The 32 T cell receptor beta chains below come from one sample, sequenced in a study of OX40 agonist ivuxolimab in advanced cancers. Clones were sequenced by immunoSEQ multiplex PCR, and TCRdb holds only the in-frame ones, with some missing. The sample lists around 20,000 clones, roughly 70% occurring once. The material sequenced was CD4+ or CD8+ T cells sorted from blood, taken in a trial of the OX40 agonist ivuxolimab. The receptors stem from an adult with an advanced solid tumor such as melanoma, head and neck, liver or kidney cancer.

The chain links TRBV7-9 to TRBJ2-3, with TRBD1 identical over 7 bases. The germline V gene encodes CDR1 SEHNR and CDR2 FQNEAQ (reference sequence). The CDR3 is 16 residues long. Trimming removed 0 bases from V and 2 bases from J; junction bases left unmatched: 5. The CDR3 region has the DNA TGTGCCAGCAGCTTAGCCGACAGGGTAAACACAGATACGCAGTATTTT. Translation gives CASSLADRVNTDTQYF. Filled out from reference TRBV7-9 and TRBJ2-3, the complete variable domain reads DTGVSQNPRHKITKRGQNVTFRCDPISEHNRLYWYRQTLGQGPEFLTYFQNEAQLEKSRLLSDRFSAERPKGSFSTLEIQRTEQGDSAMYLCASSLADRVNTDTQYFGPGTRLTVL.

CDR3 loop: CATQGNYGYTF. The CDR3 DNA follows: TGCGCCACCCAGGGAAACTATGGCTACACCTTC. The chain combines TRBV10-2 with TRBJ1-2; perhaps TRBD1 as D (5 bases). Germline CDR1 and CDR2: WSHSY and SAAADI. This CDR3 is 11 amino acids long. The V end lost 10 bases, the J end lost 2 bases, and 8 bases lay between the germline ends.

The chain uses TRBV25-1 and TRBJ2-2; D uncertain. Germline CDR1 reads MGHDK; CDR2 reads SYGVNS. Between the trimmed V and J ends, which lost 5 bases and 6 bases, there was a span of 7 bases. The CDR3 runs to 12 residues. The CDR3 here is CASSYGAGELFF. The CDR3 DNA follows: TGTGCCAGCAGTTATGGAGCCGGGGAGCTGTTTTTT.

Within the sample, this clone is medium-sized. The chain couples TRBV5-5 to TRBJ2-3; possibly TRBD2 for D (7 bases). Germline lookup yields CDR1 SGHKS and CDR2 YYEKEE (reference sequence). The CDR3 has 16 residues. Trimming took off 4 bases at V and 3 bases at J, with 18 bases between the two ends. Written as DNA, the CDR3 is TGTGCCAGCAGCCTGGAGGGGGGGATGAATACAGATACGCAGTATTTT. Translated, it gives CASSLEGGMNTDTQYF. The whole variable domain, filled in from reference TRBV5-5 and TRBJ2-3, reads DAGVTQSPTHLIKTRGQQVTLRCSPISGHKSVSWYQQVLGQGPQFIFQYYEKEERGRGNFPDRFSARQFPNYSSELNVNALLLGDSALYLCASSLEGGMNTDTQYFGPGTRLTVL.

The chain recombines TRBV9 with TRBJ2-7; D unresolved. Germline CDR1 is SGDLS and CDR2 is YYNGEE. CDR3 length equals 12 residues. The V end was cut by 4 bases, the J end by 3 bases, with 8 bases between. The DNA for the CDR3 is TGTGCCAGCAGCCCGGGCCTCTACGAGCAGTACTTC. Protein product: CASSPGLYEQYF.

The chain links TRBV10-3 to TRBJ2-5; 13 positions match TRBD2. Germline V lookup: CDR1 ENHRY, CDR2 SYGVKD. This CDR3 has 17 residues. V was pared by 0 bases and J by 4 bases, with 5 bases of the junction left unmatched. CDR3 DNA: TGTGCCATCAGTGAGTCCGGACTAGCGGGAGATGGAGAGACCCAGTACTTC. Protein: CAISESGLAGDGETQYF.

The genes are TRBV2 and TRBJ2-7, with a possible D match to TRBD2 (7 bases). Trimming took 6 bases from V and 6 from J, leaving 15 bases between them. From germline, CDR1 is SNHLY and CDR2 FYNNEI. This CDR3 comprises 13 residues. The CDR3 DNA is TGTGCCAGCAGAGGGTGGGAGGGGGTCGAGCAGTACTTC. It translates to CASRGWEGVEQYF.

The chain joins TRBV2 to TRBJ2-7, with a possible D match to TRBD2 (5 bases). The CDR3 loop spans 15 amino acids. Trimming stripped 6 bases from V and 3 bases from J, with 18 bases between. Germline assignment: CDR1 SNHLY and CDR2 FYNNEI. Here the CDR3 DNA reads TGTGCCAGCAGGGATCCCCGGGAAGCCGACTACGAGCAGTACTTC. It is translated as CASRDPREADYEQYF. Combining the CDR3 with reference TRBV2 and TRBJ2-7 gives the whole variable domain EPEVTQTPSHQVTQMGQEVILRCVPISNHLYFYWYRQILGQKVEFLVSFYNNEISEKSEIFDDQFSVERPDGSNFTLKIRSTKLEDSAMYFCASRDPREADYEQYFGPGTRLTVT.

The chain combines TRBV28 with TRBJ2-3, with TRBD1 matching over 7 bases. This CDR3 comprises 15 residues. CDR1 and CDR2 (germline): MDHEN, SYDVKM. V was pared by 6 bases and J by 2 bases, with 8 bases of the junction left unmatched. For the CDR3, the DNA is TGTGCCAGCAGCCGCGGACAGGCACTCACAGATACGCAGTATTTT. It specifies CASSRGQALTDTQYF.

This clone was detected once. The CDR3 is CASSFGTELNQPQHF. Written as DNA, the CDR3 is TGTGCCAGCAGTTTCGGCACAGAGCTCAATCAGCCCCAGCATTTT. The J gene is TRBJ1-5, the V gene TRBV28; D is uncertain. Per germline, CDR1 MDHEN and CDR2 SYDVKM. CDR3 length: 15 amino acids. V was trimmed by 3 bases and J by 3 bases, leaving 12 bases between them.

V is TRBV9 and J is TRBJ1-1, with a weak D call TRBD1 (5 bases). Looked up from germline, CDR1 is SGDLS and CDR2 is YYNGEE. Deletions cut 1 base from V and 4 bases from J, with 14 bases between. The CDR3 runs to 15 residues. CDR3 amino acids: CASSVNSGQGTEAFF. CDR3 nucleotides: TGTGCCAGCAGCGTAAACAGCGGCCAGGGCACTGAAGCTTTCTTT.

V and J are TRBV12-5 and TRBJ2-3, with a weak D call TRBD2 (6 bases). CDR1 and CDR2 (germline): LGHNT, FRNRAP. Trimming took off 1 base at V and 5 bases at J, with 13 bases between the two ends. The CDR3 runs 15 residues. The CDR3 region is CASGLGTTSLDTQYF. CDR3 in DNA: TGTGCTAGTGGTTTGGGGACTACCTCTTTAGATACGCAGTATTTT.

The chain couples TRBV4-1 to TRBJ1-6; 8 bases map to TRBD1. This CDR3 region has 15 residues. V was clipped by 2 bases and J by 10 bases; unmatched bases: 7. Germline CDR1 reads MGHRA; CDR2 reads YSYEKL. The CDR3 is CASSQTGTGASPLHF. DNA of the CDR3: TGCGCCAGCAGCCAAACCGGGACAGGTGCCTCACCCCTCCACTTT.

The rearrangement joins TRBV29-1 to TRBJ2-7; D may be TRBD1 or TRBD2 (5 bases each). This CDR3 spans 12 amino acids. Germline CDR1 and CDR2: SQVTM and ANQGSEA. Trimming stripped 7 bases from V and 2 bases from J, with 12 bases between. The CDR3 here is CSARDGPYEQYF. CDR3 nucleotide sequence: TGCAGCGCACGGGACGGCCCCTACGAGCAGTACTTC.

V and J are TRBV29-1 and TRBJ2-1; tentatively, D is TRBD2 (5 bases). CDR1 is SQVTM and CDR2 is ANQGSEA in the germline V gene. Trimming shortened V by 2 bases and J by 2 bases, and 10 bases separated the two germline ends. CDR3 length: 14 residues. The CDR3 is CSVEILGTYNEQFF. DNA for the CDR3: TGCAGCGTTGAAATTCTCGGGACCTACAATGAGCAGTTCTTC.

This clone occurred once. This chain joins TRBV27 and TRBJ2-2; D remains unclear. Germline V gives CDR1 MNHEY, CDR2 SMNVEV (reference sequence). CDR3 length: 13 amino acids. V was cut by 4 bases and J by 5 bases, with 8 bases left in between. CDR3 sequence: CASSSSGTGELFF. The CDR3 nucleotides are TGTGCCAGCAGTTCATCTGGGACCGGGGAGCTGTTTTTT.

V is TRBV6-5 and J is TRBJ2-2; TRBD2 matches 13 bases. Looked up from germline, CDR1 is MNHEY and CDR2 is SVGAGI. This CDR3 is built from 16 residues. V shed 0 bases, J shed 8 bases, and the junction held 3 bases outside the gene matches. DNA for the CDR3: TGTGCCAGCAGTTACTCGCTGGGACTAGCGGGAGGGGAGCTGTTTTTT. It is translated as CASSYSLGLAGGELFF.

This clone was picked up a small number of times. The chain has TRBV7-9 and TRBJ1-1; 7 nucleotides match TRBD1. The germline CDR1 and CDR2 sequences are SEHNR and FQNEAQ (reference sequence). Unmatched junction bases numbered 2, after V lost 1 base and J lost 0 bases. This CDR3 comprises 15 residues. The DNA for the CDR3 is TGTGCCAGCAGCTTAGGTACAGGGGTGAACACTGAAGCTTTCTTT. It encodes CASSLGTGVNTEAFF. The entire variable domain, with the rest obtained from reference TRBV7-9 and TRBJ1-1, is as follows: DTGVSQNPRHKITKRGQNVTFRCDPISEHNRLYWYRQTLGQGPEFLTYFQNEAQLEKSRLLSDRFSAERPKGSFSTLEIQRTEQGDSAMYLCASSLGTGVNTEAFFGQGTRLTVV.

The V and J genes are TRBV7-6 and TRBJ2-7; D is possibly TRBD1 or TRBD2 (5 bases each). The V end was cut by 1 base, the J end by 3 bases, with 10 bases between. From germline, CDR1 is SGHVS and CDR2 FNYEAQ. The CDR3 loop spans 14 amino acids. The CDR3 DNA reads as TGTGCCAGCAGCTTAGGGGGGTCCCTCTACGAGCAGTACTTC. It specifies CASSLGGSLYEQYF.

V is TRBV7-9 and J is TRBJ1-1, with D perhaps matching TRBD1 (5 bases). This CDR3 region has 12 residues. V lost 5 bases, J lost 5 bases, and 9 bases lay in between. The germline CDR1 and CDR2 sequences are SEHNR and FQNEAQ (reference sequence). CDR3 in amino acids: CASSPGGTEAFF. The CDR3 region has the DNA TGTGCCAGCAGCCCGGGGGGGACTGAAGCTTTCTTT.

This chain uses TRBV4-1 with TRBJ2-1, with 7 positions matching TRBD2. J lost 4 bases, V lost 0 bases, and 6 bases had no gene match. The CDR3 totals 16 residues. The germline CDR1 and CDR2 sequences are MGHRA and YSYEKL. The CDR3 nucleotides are TGCGCCAGCAGCCAAGATATAAGCGGGATTTACAATGAGCAGTTCTTC. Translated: CASSQDISGIYNEQFF.

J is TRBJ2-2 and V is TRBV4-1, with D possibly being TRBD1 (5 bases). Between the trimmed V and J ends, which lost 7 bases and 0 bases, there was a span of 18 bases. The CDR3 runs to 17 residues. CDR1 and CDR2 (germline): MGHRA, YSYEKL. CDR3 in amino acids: CASNWPLGHPNTGELFF. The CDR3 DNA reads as TGCGCCAGCAATTGGCCATTGGGGCATCCGAACACCGGGGAGCTGTTTTTT.

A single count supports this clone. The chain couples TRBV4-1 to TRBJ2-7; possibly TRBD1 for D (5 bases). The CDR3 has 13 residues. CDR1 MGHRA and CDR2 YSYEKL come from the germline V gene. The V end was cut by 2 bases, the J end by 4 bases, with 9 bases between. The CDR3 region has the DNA TGCGCCAGCAGCCAATTTACAGGATACGAGCAGTACTTC. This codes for CASSQFTGYEQYF.

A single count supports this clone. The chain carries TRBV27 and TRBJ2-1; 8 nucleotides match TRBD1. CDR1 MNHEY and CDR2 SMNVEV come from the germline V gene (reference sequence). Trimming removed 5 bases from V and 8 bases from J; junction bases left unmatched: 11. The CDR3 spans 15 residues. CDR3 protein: CASSPGQGVMDEQFF. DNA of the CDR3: TGTGCCAGCAGTCCCGGACAGGGAGTAATGGATGAGCAGTTCTTC.

CDR3 amino acids: CASNPLAGPTDTQYF. The CDR3 DNA is TGTGCCAGCAACCCATTAGCGGGGCCCACAGATACGCAGTATTTT. The chain employs TRBV5-5 and TRBJ2-3, with TRBD2 matching over 8 bases. V was pared by 6 bases and J by 2 bases, with 8 bases of the junction left unmatched. Germline-derived CDR1 and CDR2 are SGHKS and YYEKEE (reference sequence). The CDR3 runs to 15 residues.

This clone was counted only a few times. The CDR3 here is CSARDGYTF. As DNA, the CDR3 is TGCAGTGCTAGAGATGGCTACACCTTC. The chain has TRBV20-1 and TRBJ1-2; unclear D gene. The CDR3 covers 9 residues. The ends were cut back, 0 bases at V and 7 bases at J, with 0 bases in the middle. Germline V CDR1 and CDR2: DFQATT, SNEGSKA (reference sequence).

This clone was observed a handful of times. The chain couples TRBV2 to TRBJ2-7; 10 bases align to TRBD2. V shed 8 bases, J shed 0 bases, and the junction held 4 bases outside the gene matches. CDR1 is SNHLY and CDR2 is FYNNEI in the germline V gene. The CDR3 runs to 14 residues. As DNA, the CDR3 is TGTGCCAGCCGATCTAGCGGGAGCTCCTACGAGCAGTACTTC. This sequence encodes CASRSSGSSYEQYF.

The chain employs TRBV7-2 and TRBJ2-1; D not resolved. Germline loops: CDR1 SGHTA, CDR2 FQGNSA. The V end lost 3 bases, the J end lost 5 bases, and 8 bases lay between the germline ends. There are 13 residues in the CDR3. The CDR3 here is CASSLILHNEQFF. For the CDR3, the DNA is TGTGCCAGCAGCTTGATTCTACACAATGAGCAGTTCTTC.

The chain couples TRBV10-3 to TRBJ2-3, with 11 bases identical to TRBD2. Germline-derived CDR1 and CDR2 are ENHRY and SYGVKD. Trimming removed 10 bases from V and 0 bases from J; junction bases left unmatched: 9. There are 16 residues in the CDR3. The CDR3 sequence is CATGTSGATSTDTQYF. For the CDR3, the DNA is TGTGCCACCGGGACTAGCGGCGCCACCAGCACAGATACGCAGTATTTT.

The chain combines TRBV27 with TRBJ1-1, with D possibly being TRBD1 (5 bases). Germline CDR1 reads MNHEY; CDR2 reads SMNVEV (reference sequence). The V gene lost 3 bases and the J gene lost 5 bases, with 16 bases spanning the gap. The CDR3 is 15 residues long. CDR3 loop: CASSFGSGVGTEAFF. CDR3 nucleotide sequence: TGTGCCAGCAGTTTTGGATCGGGGGTTGGGACTGAAGCTTTCTTT.

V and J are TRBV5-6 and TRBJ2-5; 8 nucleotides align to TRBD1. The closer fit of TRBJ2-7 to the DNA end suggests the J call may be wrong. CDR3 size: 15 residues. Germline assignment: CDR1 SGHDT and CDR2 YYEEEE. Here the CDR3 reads CASSVGQGFTYEQYF. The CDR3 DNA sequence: TGTGCCAGCAGCGTAGGACAGGGATTTACCTACGAGCAGTACTTC.

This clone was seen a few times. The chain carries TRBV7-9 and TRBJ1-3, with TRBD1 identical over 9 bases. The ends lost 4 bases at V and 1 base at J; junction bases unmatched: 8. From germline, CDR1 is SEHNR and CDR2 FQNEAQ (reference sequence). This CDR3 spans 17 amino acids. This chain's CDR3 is CASSSNRGLGSGNTIYF. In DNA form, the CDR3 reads TGTGCCAGCAGCTCCAACAGGGGGCTTGGATCTGGAAACACCATATATTTT. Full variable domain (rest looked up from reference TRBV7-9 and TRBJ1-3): DTGVSQNPRHKITKRGQNVTFRCDPISEHNRLYWYRQTLGQGPEFLTYFQNEAQLEKSRLLSDRFSAERPKGSFSTLEIQRTEQGDSAMYLCASSSNRGLGSGNTIYFGEGSWLTVV.